This TCR beta chain was sequenced for a study of blood T cell repertoires in COVID-19. Overall study context: Donors in the United States, Italy and Spain gave samples during acute or convalescent COVID-19. In each case, the material was cDNA or gDNA derived from T cells, B-cell-depleted T cells, or PBMCs.

Participants, about 18 to 90 years old, spanned more than 20 US areas. Participants' own reports of clinical history determined their cohort assignment. TCRdb keeps only in-frame clones here, not all; method: immunoSEQ multiplex PCR. The sample includes around 200,000 clones, around 81% of them seen just once. The V gene's germline CDR1 is SGHNT and CDR2 YENEEA. Germline trimming cut 6 bases from V and 6 bases from J; bases unmatched to any gene: 6. The CDR3 runs 15 residues. The source material was PBMCs or T cells enriched from blood (not recorded which). The J gene is TRBJ2-1, the V gene TRBV11-3; 12 nucleotides agree with TRBD2. The clonotype comes from a woman aged 40 to 55 with acute COVID-19. The CDR3 nucleotides are TGTGCCAGCAGAGACGGACTAGCGGGAAGCAATGAGCAGTTCTTC. This sequence encodes CASRDGLAGSNEQFF. Together with reference TRBV11-3 and TRBJ2-1, the CDR3 gives the full variable domain: EAGVVQSPRYKIIEKKQPVAFWCNPISGHNTLYWYLQNLGQGPELLIRYENEEAVDDSQLPKDRFSAERLKGVDSTLKIQPAELGDSAVYLCASRDGLAGSNEQFFGPGTRLTVL.